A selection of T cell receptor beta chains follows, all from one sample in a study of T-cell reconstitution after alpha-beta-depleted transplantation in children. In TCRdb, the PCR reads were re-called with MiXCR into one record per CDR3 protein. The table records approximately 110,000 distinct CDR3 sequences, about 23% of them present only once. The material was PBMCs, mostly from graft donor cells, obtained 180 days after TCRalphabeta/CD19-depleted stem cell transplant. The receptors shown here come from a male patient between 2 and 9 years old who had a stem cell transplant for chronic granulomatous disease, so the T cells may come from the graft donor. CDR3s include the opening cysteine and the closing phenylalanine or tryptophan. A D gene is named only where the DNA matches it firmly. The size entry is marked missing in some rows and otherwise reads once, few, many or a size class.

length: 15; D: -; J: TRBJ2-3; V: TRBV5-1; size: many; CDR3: CASRSRGQIRDTQYF; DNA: TGCGCCAGCAGATCAAGAGGTCAGATCCGAGATACGCAGTATTTT
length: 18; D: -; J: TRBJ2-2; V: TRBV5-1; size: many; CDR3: CASSLSWGGQMNTGELFF; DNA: TGCGCCAGCAGCTTATCTTGGGGTGGACAGATGAACACCGGGGAGCTGTTTTTT
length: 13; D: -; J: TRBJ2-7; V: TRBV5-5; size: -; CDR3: CASSRDPELEQYF; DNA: TGTGCCAGCAGCCGGGACCCAGAGCTCGAGCAGTACTTC
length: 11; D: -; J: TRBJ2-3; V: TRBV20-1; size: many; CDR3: CSARSGVSQYF; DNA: TGCAGTGCTAGATCGGGAGTCTCGCAGTATTTT
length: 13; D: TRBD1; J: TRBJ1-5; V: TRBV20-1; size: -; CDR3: CSVGQGSYQPQHF; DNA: TGCAGTGTGGGACAGGGGTCCTATCAGCCCCAGCATTTT
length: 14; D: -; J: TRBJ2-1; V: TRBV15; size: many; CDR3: CATRGGAIDDEQFF; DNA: TGTGCCACCCGAGGTGGGGCCATAGACGATGAGCAGTTCTTC
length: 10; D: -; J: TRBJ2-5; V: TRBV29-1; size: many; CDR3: CSVSGWTQYF; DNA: TGCAGCGTTTCTGGGTGGACCCAGTACTTC
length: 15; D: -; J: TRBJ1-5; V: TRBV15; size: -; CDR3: CATSRGGGGGQPQHF; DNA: TGTGCCACCAGCAGAGGTGGGGGAGGAGGTCAGCCCCAGCATTTT
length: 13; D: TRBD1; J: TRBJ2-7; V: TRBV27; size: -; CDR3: CARGGLRSYEQYF; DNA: TGTGCCAGAGGGGGCCTCCGCTCCTACGAGCAGTACTTC
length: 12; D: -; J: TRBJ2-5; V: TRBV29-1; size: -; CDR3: CSVEHLGETQYF; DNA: TGCAGCGTTGAACACCTCGGAGAGACCCAGTACTTC
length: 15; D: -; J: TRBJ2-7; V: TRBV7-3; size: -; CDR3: CASSLGIVGADEQYF; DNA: TGTGCCAGCAGCTTAGGTATTGTAGGGGCGGACGAGCAGTACTTC
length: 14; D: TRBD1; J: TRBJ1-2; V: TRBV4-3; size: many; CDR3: CASSQDYRGHGYTF; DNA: TGCGCCAGCAGCCAAGATTACAGGGGACATGGCTACACCTTC
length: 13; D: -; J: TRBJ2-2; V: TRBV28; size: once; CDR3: CASSHWDTGELFF; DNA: TGTGCCAGCAGCCATTGGGACACCGGGGAGCTGTTTTTT
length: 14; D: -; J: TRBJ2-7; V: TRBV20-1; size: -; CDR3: CSARETVDIYEQYF; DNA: TGCAGTGCTAGAGAAACCGTCGACATCTACGAGCAGTACTTC
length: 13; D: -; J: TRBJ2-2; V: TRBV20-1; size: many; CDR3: CSASGGNTGELFF; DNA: TGCAGTGCTAGCGGCGGGAACACCGGGGAGCTGTTTTTT
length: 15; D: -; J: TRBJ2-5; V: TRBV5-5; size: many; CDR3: CASSFRGAHEETQYF; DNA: TGTGCCAGCAGCTTCCGGGGCGCCCACGAAGAGACCCAGTACTTC
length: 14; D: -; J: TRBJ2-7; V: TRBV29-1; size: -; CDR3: CSARDVVGAYEQYF; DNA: TGCAGCGCCCGCGATGTGGTAGGGGCCTACGAGCAGTACTTC
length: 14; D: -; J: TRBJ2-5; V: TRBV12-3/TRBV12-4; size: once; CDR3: CASSFEGGKETQYF; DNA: TGTGCCAGCAGTTTTGAGGGCGGGAAAGAGACCCAGTACTTC
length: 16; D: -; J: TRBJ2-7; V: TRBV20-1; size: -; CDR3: CSARDQGGWGSYEQYF; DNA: TGCAGTGCTAGAGATCAAGGCGGGTGGGGCTCCTACGAGCAGTACTTC
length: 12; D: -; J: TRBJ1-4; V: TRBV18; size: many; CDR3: CASSPQSEKLFF; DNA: TGTGCCAGCTCACCTCAAAGTGAAAAACTGTTTTTT
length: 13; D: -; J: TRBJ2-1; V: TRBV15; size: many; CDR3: CATSRKTGNEQFF; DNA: TGTGCCACCAGCAGAAAGACAGGTAATGAGCAGTTCTTC
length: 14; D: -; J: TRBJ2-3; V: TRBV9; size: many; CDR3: CASSVEGGTDTQYF; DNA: TGTGCCAGCAGCGTAGAGGGTGGCACAGATACGCAGTATTTT
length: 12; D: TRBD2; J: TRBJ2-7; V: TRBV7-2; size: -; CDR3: CASSPGLQEQYF; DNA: TGTGCCAGCTCCCCGGGACTACAGGAGCAGTACTTC
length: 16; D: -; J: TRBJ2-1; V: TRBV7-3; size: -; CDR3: CASSSEGFAEYNEQFF; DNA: TGTGCCAGCAGCTCCGAAGGGTTCGCGGAGTACAATGAGCAGTTCTTC
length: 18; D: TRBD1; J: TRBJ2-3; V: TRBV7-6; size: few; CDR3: CASRHRGRLALCRSTQYF; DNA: TGTGCCAGCAGACACAGGGGGCGGCTAGCTTTATGCCGAAGTACGCAGTATTTT
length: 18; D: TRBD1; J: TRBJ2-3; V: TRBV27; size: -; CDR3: CASSPRQGETGRRRTQYF; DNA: TGTGCCAGCAGTCCGAGACAGGGGGAGACGGGAAGACGGAGGACGCAGTATTTT
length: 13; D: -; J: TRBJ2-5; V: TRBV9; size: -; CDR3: CASSVESGETQYF; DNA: TGTGCCAGCAGCGTAGAGTCAGGAGAGACCCAGTACTTC
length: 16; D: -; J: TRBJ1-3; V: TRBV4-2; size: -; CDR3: CASSRGAPGSGNTIYF; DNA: TGTGCCAGCAGCCGAGGGGCCCCGGGCTCTGGAAACACCATATATTTT
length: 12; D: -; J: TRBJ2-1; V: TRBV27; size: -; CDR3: CASSSHPGLQFF; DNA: TGTGCCAGCAGTTCCCATCCGGGACTTCAGTTCTTC
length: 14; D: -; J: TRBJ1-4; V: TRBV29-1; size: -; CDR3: CSVEDHREDEKLFF; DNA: TGCAGCGTTGAAGATCACAGGGAGGATGAAAAACTGTTTTTT
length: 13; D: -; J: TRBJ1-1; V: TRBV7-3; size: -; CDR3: CASSLSMVTEAFF; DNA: TGTGCCAGCAGCTTAAGTATGGTCACTGAAGCTTTCTTT
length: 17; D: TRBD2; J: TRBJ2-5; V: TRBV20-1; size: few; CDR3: CSARIQSGSSVQETQYF; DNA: TGCAGTGCTAGAATACAGAGCGGGAGCAGTGTTCAAGAGACCCAGTACTTC
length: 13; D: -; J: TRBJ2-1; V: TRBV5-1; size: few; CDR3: CATGPRSYNEQFF; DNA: TGCGCCACCGGACCACGCTCCTACAATGAGCAGTTCTTC
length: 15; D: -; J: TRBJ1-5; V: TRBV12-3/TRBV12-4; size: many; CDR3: CASSSFQGPNQPQHF; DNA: TGTGCCAGCAGTTCATTTCAGGGTCCCAATCAGCCCCAGCATTTT
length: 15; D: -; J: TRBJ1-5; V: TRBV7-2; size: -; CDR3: CASSLVGRLDQPQHF; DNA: TGTGCCAGCAGCTTAGTCGGGAGGCTGGATCAGCCCCAGCATTTT
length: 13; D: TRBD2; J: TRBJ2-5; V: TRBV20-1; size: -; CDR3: CSATGGGGETQYF; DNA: TGCAGTGCTACGGGGGGCGGGGGGGAGACCCAGTACTTC
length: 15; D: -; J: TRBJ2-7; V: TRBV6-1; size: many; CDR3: CASRKRVEGVGEQYF; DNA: TGTGCCAGCAGGAAAAGGGTGGAGGGAGTGGGCGAGCAGTACTTC
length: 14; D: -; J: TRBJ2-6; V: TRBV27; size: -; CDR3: CASSPSPGANVLTF; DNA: TGTGCCAGCAGTCCGAGCCCTGGGGCCAACGTCCTGACTTTC
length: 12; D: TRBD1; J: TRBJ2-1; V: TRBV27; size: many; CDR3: CATRQGAVEQFF; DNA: TGTGCCACCCGACAGGGGGCGGTTGAGCAGTTCTTC
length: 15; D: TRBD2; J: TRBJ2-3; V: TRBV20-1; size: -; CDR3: CSARGLAGGGDTQYF; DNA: TGCAGTGCTAGAGGACTAGCGGGAGGTGGGGATACGCAGTATTTT
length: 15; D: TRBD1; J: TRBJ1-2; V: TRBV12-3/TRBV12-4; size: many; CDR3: CASSFADRGFYGYTF; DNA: TGTGCCAGCAGTTTTGCGGACAGGGGCTTTTATGGCTACACCTTC
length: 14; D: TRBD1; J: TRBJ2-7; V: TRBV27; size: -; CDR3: CASSFGTGQYEQYF; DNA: TGTGCCAGCAGTTTCGGGACAGGGCAGTACGAGCAGTACTTC
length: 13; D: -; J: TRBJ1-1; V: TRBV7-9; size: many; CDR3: CASSPLGNTEAFF; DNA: TGTGCCAGCAGCCCCCTAGGGAACACTGAAGCTTTCTTT
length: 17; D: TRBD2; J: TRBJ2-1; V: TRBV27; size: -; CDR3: CASSLRVAGGLMNEQFF; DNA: TGTGCCAGCAGTTTAAGGGTAGCGGGAGGCTTAATGAATGAGCAGTTCTTC
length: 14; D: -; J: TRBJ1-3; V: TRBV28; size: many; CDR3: CASSFMHSGNTIYF; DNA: TGTGCCAGCAGTTTTATGCACTCTGGAAACACCATATATTTT
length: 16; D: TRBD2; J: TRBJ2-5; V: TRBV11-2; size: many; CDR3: CASSSAGTSGRQTQYF; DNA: TGTGCCAGCAGCAGCGCCGGGACTAGCGGGAGACAGACCCAGTACTTC
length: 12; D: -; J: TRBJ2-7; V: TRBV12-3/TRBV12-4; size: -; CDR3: CASSLVLDEQYF; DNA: TGTGCCAGCAGTTTGGTTCTTGACGAGCAGTACTTC
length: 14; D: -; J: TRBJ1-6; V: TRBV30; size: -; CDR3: CAWSGRSNNSPLHF; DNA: TGTGCCTGGAGCGGGAGATCGAACAATTCACCCCTCCACTTT
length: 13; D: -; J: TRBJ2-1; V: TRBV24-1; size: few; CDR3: CATRSRGNNEQFF; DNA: TGTGCCACCCGCTCTCGGGGCAACAATGAGCAGTTCTTC
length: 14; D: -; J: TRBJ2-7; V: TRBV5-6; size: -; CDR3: CASSLGFPTEEQYF; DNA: TGTGCCAGCAGCTTGGGCTTCCCTACCGAGGAGCAGTACTTC
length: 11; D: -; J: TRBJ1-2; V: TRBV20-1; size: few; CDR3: CSTPQGGGYTF; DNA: TGCAGTACCCCCCAAGGGGGGGGCTACACCTTC
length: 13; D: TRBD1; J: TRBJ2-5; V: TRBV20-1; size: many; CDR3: CSAPTGDQETQYF; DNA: TGCAGTGCTCCGACAGGGGATCAAGAGACCCAGTACTTC
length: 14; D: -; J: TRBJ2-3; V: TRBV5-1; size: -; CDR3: CASSLDWAVATQYF; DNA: TGCGCCAGCAGCTTGGACTGGGCCGTCGCTACGCAGTATTTT
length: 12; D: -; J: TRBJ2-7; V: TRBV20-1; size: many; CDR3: CSARGHGDEQYF; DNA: TGCAGTGCTAGGGGTCACGGAGACGAGCAGTACTTC
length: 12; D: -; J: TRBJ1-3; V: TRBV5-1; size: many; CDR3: CASSFPGNTIYF; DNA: TGCGCCAGCAGCTTTCCCGGAAACACCATATATTTT